The clone carrying this T cell receptor (beta chain) was detected ten times or more. This sample is drawn from a study of T cells in Graves' hyperthyroidism and ophthalmopathy. V was cut by 3 bases and J by 0 bases, with 5 bases left in between. The CDR3 consists of 12 residues. Germline lookup yields CDR1 SQVTM and CDR2 ANQGSEA. TCR beta CDR3 regions were amplified from RNA transcripts. A set of HTBI primers served as the primers for a first-round RT-PCR of the TCR CDR3. TCRdb re-called the multiplex PCR reads through MiXCR, storing one row per CDR3 protein. The sample contains about 660,000 distinct CDR3 sequences, just under 45% of which appear only once.

What was sequenced was peripheral blood or thyroid tissue (not recorded which). The J gene is TRBJ1-1, the V gene TRBV29-1; D is ambiguous. This clonotype was sampled from an adult man with Graves' disease, either hyperthyroidism or ophthalmopathy (not recorded which). The CDR3 region is CSVDRMNTEAFF. CDR3 nucleotides: TGCAGCGTTGACAGGATGAACACTGAAGCTTTCTTT.